The present TCR beta chain was sequenced within a study of cytomegalovirus exposure and HLA in healthy donors (TCRdb year 2017). Regarding the study in general: An earlier analysis of 587 of the donors reported under 300 Gb of sequence data and 95 million to 140 million unique TCR beta sequences obtained from some 200 million T cells. Around 320 gigabases of sequencing data and approximately 85 million unique TCR sequences were included in an early release covering about 620 HLA-typed donors. Among the roughly 410 genotyped donors, around 81% belonged to the genetic ancestry cluster associated with self-reported Caucasian donors. The study was designed to test whether signatures of past pathogen exposure could be identified by cataloging public T cell receptors. The study profiled the T cell repertoires of around 700 subjects by immunosequencing and related them to cytomegalovirus serostatus. A separate validation cohort of approximately 120 different subjects was used in addition to the roughly 670-subject first cohort. High-throughput TCR immunosequencing, statistical association of individual TCRs with disease status, and machine learning were combined to predict cytomegalovirus infection status. To study patterns of TCR occurrence, a later analysis re-analyzed previously published TCR beta repertoires from just over 650 donors and added high-resolution HLA genotyping. Rather than using new phenotypic data, the later analysis identified candidate immune exposures from TCR beta sequences and from how often those sequences occurred across donors. An earlier analysis of 587 of the donors used high-throughput TCR beta sequencing to judge whether each TCR beta V gene segment behaved as functional or pseudogenic. Donor age, sex, ethnicity and CMV serostatus were compiled alongside the repertoire data. A later genetic analysis took genome-wide SNP genotypes for about three fifths of the 666 donors and used that subset as a discovery cohort. Every discovery cohort repertoire had been produced on one sequencing platform. HLA typing included class I and class II loci at four-digit resolution. Typing coverage differed by locus: A, B, C, DRB1 and DQB1 were typed in about 629-640 donors, DQA1 in about 550, DPA1 in around 580, and DPB1 in just under 490. Several DR-DQ haplotypes were treated as single units for association and clustering because of strong linkage in the cohort. Among almost 400 genotyped donors of the cohort, an average of about 240,000 unique TCR beta nucleotide sequences were sequenced per donor, around a sixth of them non-productive. What the research found in general, with its limitations: It was suggested by the authors that the approach could potentially be generalized to other disease states and immunological phenotypes. The only immune exposure information available for the cohort was CMV serostatus. Most TCR sequences were observed very rarely across donors, whereas some public TCRs were present in many individuals. Several of the top co-occurrence clusters appeared to be linked to parvovirus B19, influenza, CMV and Epstein-Barr virus, according to a later analysis. A later analysis found that TCR association rates varied across HLA loci, with DRB1 alleles showing the most associated TCRs and HLA-C alleles the fewest. Cytomegalovirus status was reported to be diagnosed by the classifier with high specificity and sensitivity in both the original and validation cohorts. A further reported finding was that TCR beta sequences accurately predicted the HLA-A and HLA-B alleles for most subjects in the first cohort. Compared with equally common non-associated chains, HLA-associated TCR beta chains in a later analysis were more clonally expanded and had lower generation probabilities. The earlier analysis of approximately 590 of the donors excluded roughly 17 rarely observed V segments, including chromosome 9 orphons, because counts were too low. Some IMGT-functional V segments, including TRBV6-2 and TRBV6-3, could not be told apart with the 87-base-pair reads, so those segments were excluded. This cohort had only TCR beta chains sequenced, and the lack of alpha or paired-chain data limited which features could be detected. A cluster of highly shared sequence variants was judged likely to represent a technical artifact of the sequencing pipeline. Three of the identified cytomegalovirus-associated TCR beta chains were confirmed in vitro to be specific for cytomegalovirus antigens. In a later genetic analysis, fewer N-insertions in productive TCRs were reported among donors in an Asian-associated ancestry cluster than the approximately 670-donor mean. Because HLA typing was missing for some donors at each locus, association tests included only the typed subset. Correlated functional status among segregating V segments might be attributable to linkage disequilibrium, but an unknown experimental factor could not be ruled out. At a false discovery rate of 0.05, a later analysis linked under 20,000 TCR beta sequences to specific HLA alleles. The study listed around 160 TCR beta chains as associated with cytomegalovirus. The presence/absence analyses assumed that sequencing depth was roughly uniform across donors, and that assumption may not be true. A later analysis found that most CMV-associated TCR beta chains appeared HLA-restricted, with HLA associations seemingly driven largely by CMV exposure. Strong co-occurrence of HLA alleles, especially DR and DQ, made assigning TCR associations to individual alleles difficult. An association between a missense DCLRE1C variant and V-gene and J-gene trimming of TCR beta chains was found in a later genetic analysis and replicated in an independent cohort. In an earlier analysis of approximately 600 of the donors, most TCR beta V segments were observed in productive rearrangements about 90% or about 30% of the time, broadly matching IMGT annotations.

About this clone itself: Its antigen is unknown. One base away there is no much larger clone; base qualities are not given.

The library relied on the immunoSEQ multiplex PCR assay. For the multiplex PCR, a mixture combining 60 forward primers for TCR Vbeta segments and 13 reverse primers for TCR Jbeta segments was used. The CDR3 region of rearranged TCR beta genes was amplified from genomic DNA with a multiplex PCR assay. Amplified TCR beta libraries were sequenced as 87-base-pair reads on the Illumina HiSeq System. In the source study's methods: A later analysis counted about 80 million unique TCR beta chains across the roughly 700 repertoires, and about 10 million of these chains were shared by at least two donors. To remove PCR and sequencing errors, raw reads were error-corrected and collapsed into unique sequences using a nearest-neighbor algorithm that merged closely related sequences. To assign V, D and J gene segments, CDR3 sequences were aligned to IMGT reference sequences. For a sequence to be retained, a match of at least six nucleotides was required to both a V gene segment and a J gene segment. A rearrangement counted as productive if the CDR3 had no stop codons and remained in frame with V and J, and every other rearrangement counted as non-productive. Following IMGT convention, CDR3 was defined as the stretch from the second conserved V-encoded cysteine to the conserved J-encoded phenylalanine. The earlier analysis of about 530 of the donors excluded any sequence lacking an unambiguous match to a single V gene segment. An earlier analysis of several hundred of the donors called V segments functional above 56.7% productive rearrangements and segregating when the between-donor standard deviation exceeded 5%. A statistical classification framework was built to diagnose cytomegalovirus status from the catalog of TCR beta chain sequences. In a later analysis, V and J genes were assigned by comparing TCR nucleotide sequences against IMGT/GENE-DB human TR gene sequences. A later analysis assigned CDR3 sequences and most-parsimonious VDJ recombination scenarios with the TCRdist pipeline. In a later analysis, each TCR beta chain was defined by its CDR3 amino acid sequence together with its V-gene family, and reads without a unique V-gene family were excluded. In a later analysis, nearly 600 highly shared, low-generation-probability nucleotide sequences were removed to address suspected cross-contamination and a sequencing artifact. A later analysis calculated a clonal expansion index for each public chain from normalized within-repertoire ranks of inferred template counts. In a later analysis, generation probabilities were computed with a VDJ recombination model fitted to out-of-frame rearrangements, and the resulting probabilities were checked against IGoR. In a later analysis, hypergeometric tests were used to score TCR-TCR, TCR-HLA and TCR-CMV co-occurrence, with a repertoire-size bias correction applied to TCR pairs. False discovery rates were estimated in a later analysis by permuting HLA or CMV assignments 20 times. A later analysis grouped co-occurring TCRs with DBSCAN, adding TCRdist sequence similarity when clustering within HLA-allele-positive subsets. For co-occurrence clustering, repertoires with fewer than 30,000 or more than 120,000 public chains were excluded, along with roughly five repertoires with anomalous nucleotide sharing. Here the immuneACCESS table is served through TCRdb, limited to in-frame sequences with V and J called. Missing clones are a known gap in these copies; in checked studies unresolved V genes cover under half, and the rest lacks a known reason. The DNA gave D and trimming, while V, J and clone size come from that table. Within this sample are hundreds of thousands of clones, with about four fifths of them counted one time only. The top ten constitute roughly 6% of the sample.

The germline V gene encodes CDR1 LGHNA and CDR2 YNFKEQ. The junction carries 10 bases between V and J, which are trimmed by 4 bases and 4 bases respectively. CDR3 length: 14 amino acids, cysteine to phenylalanine. Just the 42-base CDR3 DNA is kept, in frame starting at base 1. In total, approximately 690 healthy bone marrow donors made up the cohort. At the time of sampling, all cohort members were nominally healthy, though unrecorded immune exposures were likely present. The donor was CMV seropositive and belonged to the group of about 290 seropositive cohort members. A peripheral blood sample was provided by each donor, and peripheral blood mononuclear cells were used for TCR beta sequencing. The Qiagen DNeasy Blood Extraction Kit was used to extract genomic DNA from the blood cell samples.

The V and J segments used are TRBV4-2 and TRBJ1-4, with TRBD1 tentatively as D gene (5 bases match). This sequence was found in a man aged 35 to 55 in good health and CMV-seropositive. Sequenced sample: PBMCs. The CDR3 region: CASSPQEYNEKLFF. The DNA sequence follows: TGTGCCAGCAGCCCACAGGAATATAATGAAAAACTGTTTTTT.